This passage covers 6 T cell receptor beta chains from one sample sequenced in a study of blood T cell repertoires in COVID-19 (TCRdb year 2020). The protocol used for the library was the immunoSEQ multiplex PCR assay. This is the immuneACCESS table as TCRdb keeps it, with only in-frame sequences that have V and J called. A part of the clones is gone; compared with another copy, unresolved V genes explain less than half, and the rest is unexplained. Counted in this sample were 300,000 or so clones; around four fifths of them appeared once. 4% to 5% of the sample is held by the ten biggest clonotypes. Material: peripheral blood. These receptors came from a woman aged 50 to 60 with active or convalescent COVID-19.

The gene calls are TRBV5-1 and TRBJ2-7, with a weak D call TRBD2 (5 bases). CDR3 size: 13 residues. V was clipped by 4 bases and J by 5 bases, with 13 bases between them. Germline CDR1 reads SGHRS; CDR2 reads YFSETQ. CDR3 nucleotides: TGCGCCAGCAGCCCCGGAGCGGATAACGAGCAGTACTTC. Protein: CASSPGADNEQYF.

CDR3 nucleotide sequence: TGTGCCAGCAGCGTAGGAAGCGGGAGGAGGGAGCAGTTCTTC. It encodes CASSVGSGRREQFF. V and J are TRBV9 and TRBJ2-1, with TRBD2 matching over 9 bases. Germline V CDR1 and CDR2: SGDLS, YYNGEE. V dropped 0 bases and J dropped 10; count of bases not matched to a gene: 5. The CDR3 is made up of 14 amino acids.

The chain links TRBV27 to TRBJ1-6; D is perhaps TRBD1 (6 bases). Trimming took off 1 base at V and 12 bases at J, with 10 bases between the two ends. There are 13 residues in the CDR3. Per the germline V gene, CDR1 is MNHEY and CDR2 is SMNVEV (reference sequence). This chain's CDR3 is CASSLFTGKPLHF. Here the CDR3 DNA reads TGTGCCAGCAGTTTATTCACAGGGAAACCCCTCCACTTT.

The chain recombines TRBV5-5 with TRBJ1-1, with D hard to call. Per the germline V gene, CDR1 is SGHKS and CDR2 is YYEKEE (reference sequence). This CDR3 comprises 13 residues. Between the trimmed V and J ends, which lost 2 bases and 7 bases, there was a span of 12 bases. The CDR3 sequence is CASSFIAEGEAFF. The CDR3 DNA is TGTGCCAGCAGCTTTATCGCGGAAGGTGAAGCTTTCTTT. The whole variable domain, filled in from reference TRBV5-5 and TRBJ1-1, reads DAGVTQSPTHLIKTRGQQVTLRCSPISGHKSVSWYQQVLGQGPQFIFQYYEKEERGRGNFPDRFSARQFPNYSSELNVNALLLGDSALYLCASSFIAEGEAFFGQGTRLTVV.

The rearrangement links TRBV6-5 to TRBJ2-7, with 7 bases identical to TRBD2. The V segment lost 0 bases and the J segment 2 bases; nucleotides outside the gene matches: 7. Germline V lookup: CDR1 MNHEY, CDR2 SVGAGI. The CDR3 totals 16 residues. As DNA, the CDR3 is TGTGCCAGCAGTTACTCTTTCGGCGGGAGTACCTACGAGCAGTACTTC. This gives the protein CASSYSFGGSTYEQYF.

This rearrangement joins TRBV11-2 to TRBJ2-7; no clear D gene. The V gene's germline CDR1 is SGHAT and CDR2 FQNNGV. The CDR3 runs 13 residues. V lost 3 bases and J lost 2, with 8 bases in between. CDR3 residues: CASSFSFPYEQYF. In DNA, the CDR3 is TGTGCCAGCAGCTTTTCATTCCCCTACGAGCAGTACTTC.